This T cell receptor beta chain appears in the sequencing data of a study of blood T cell repertoires in COVID-19. Study background: The United States, Italy and Spain supplied acute and convalescent COVID-19 samples. The cDNA or gDNA used as material had been derived from T cells, B-cell-depleted T cells, or PBMCs.

In the authors' methods: Amplifying reference gene primers gave estimates of nucleated cell counts. The data were produced by immunoSEQ multiplex PCR, yet TCRdb's version contains in-frame clones alone and is incomplete. The D gene and trimming were derived from the DNA, and the V and J assignments and clone size from that table. This table holds some 80,000 clones, around 85% found once. V was pared by 5 bases and J by 3 bases, with 4 bases of the junction left unmatched. Germline V CDR1 and CDR2: MNHNY, SVGAGI (reference sequence). CDR3 size: 14 residues. The Seattle patients joined while their infection was active and were tracked longitudinally afterward.

The sequenced sample consisted of peripheral blood. The TCR comes from a man aged 45-60 years with COVID-19, enrolled during active disease. This chain uses TRBV6-6 with TRBJ2-3; 8 bases fit TRBD2. The CDR3 is CASSAGGLTDTQYF. The CDR3 DNA reads TGTGCCAGCAGTGCGGGAGGACTAACAGATACGCAGTATTTT.